Sequencing of this T cell receptor beta chain was carried out in a study of OX40 agonist ivuxolimab in advanced cancers. Study context: At doses from 0.01 to 10 mg/kg, patients were given intravenous ivuxolimab every 2 weeks.

Data came from immunoSEQ multiplex PCR; TCRdb stores just in-frame clones and leaves some out. The sample lists 65,000 to 80,000 clones; approximately 90% were seen once. Whole-study findings and limits: Compared with CD4+, CD8+ T cells on average had more expanded clones. Also showing low normalized T-cell clonal expansion were some of the nonresponders.

The germline gives CDR1 SGHNT, CDR2 YENEEA. The ends lost 2 bases at V and 4 bases at J; junction bases unmatched: 2. CDR3 length: 14 residues. As to this clone: Antigen unknown.

Sequenced material: CD4+ or CD8+ T cells sorted from blood, taken in a trial of the OX40 agonist ivuxolimab. The clonotype was recovered from an adult with an advanced solid tumor such as melanoma, head and neck, liver or kidney cancer. The V and J genes are TRBV11-3 and TRBJ1-5; TRBD1 agrees at 7 bases. CDR3 residues: CASSLQGVNQPQHF. CDR3 bases: TGTGCCAGCAGCTTACAGGGGGTTAATCAGCCCCAGCATTTT.